This T cell receptor (beta chain) was identified in a study of control samples from healthy donors and cancer patients. This table comes from immunoSEQ multiplex PCR, and its TCRdb copy is limited to in-frame clones, with some not included. Of about 130,000 clones in the sample, approximately 92% were seen once. In germline, CDR1 is LNHNV, CDR2 YYDKDF (reference sequence). This CDR3 region has 15 residues. Trimming took off 0 bases at V and 4 bases at J, with 10 bases between the two ends. Material for sequencing was blood. This sequence joins TRBV15 and TRBJ1-3; D perhaps matches TRBD1 (6 bases). This TCR derives from a man between 18 and 29 years old in good health. The CDR3 DNA reads TGTGCCACCAGCAGAGATCGGACAGTCGGAAACACCATATATTTT. The encoded protein is CATSRDRTVGNTIYF.